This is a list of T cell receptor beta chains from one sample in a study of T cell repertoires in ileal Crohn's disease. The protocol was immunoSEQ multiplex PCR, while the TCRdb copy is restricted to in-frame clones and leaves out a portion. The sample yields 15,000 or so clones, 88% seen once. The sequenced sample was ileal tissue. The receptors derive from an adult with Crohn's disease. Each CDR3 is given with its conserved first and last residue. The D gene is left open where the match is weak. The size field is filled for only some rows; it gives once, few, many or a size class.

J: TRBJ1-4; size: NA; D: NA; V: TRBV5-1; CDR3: CASRQGEKLFF; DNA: TGCGCCAGCAGACAGGGTGAAAAACTGTTTTTT
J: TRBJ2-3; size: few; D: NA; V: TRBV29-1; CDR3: CSVDEGSDTQYF; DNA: TGCAGCGTTGATGAGGGCTCAGATACGCAGTATTTT
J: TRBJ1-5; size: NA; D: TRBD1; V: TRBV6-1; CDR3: CASSESGGNQPQHF; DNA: TGTGCCAGCAGTGAATCAGGGGGGAATCAGCCCCAGCATTTT
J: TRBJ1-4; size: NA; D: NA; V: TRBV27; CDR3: CASSQGKGEKLFF; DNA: TGTGCCAGCAGCCAAGGGAAGGGGGAAAAACTGTTTTTT
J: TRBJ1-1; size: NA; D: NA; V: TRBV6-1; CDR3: CASLSDRRRAFF; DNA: TGTGCCAGCCTTAGTGACAGGCGGAGAGCTTTCTTT
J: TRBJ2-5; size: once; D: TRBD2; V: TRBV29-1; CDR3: CSVGASGGRGETQYF; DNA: TGCAGCGTTGGGGCTAGCGGAGGTAGAGGAGAGACCCAGTACTTC
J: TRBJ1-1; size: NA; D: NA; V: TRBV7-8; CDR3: CASSFSTGLKGTEAFF; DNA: TGTGCCAGCAGCTTCTCGACAGGCCTGAAAGGGACTGAAGCTTTCTTT
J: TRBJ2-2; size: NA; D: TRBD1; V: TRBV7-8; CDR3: CASSGRTGRTGELFF; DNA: TGTGCCAGCAGCGGAAGGACAGGGCGCACCGGGGAGCTGTTTTTT
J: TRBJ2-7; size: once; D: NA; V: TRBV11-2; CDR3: CASSLGPGSYEQYF; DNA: TGTGCCAGCAGCTTAGGCCCCGGCTCCTACGAGCAGTACTTC
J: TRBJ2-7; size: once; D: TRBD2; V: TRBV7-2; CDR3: CASSLLPSGTYEQYF; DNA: TGTGCCAGCAGCTTACTCCCTAGCGGAACCTACGAGCAGTACTTC
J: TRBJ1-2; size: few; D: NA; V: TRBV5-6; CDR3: CASSLVQGNGYTF; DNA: TGTGCCAGCAGCTTGGTGCAGGGGAATGGCTACACCTTC
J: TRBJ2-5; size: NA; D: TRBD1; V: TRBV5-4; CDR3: CASSSQGVETQYF; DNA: TGTGCCAGCAGCTCACAGGGGGTGGAGACCCAGTACTTC
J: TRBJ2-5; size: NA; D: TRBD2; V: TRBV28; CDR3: CASSLGLAGGLPQETQYF; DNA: TGTGCCAGCAGTTTAGGACTAGCGGGAGGGCTTCCGCAAGAGACCCAGTACTTC
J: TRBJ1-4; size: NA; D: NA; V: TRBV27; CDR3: CASSLGGAEKLFF; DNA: TGTGCCAGCAGTTTGGGGGGGGCTGAAAAACTGTTTTTT
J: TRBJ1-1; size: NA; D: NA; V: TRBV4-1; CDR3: CASSQVAGRGNTEAFF; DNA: TGCGCCAGCAGCCAAGTGGCAGGGCGGGGAAACACTGAAGCTTTCTTT
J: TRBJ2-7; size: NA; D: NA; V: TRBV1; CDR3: CTSSQDQSLAGEVLEDEQYF; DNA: TGCACCAGCAGCCAAGATCAAAGCCTAGCGGGAGAGGTATTGGAGGACGAGCAGTACTTC
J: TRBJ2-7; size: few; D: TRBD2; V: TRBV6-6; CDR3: CASSYASGRLSYEQYF; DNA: TGTGCCAGCAGTTACGCTAGCGGGAGGCTATCTTACGAGCAGTACTTC
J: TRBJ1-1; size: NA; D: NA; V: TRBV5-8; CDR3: CASSFRGGTEAFF; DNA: TGTGCCAGCAGCTTCCGGGGGGGCACTGAAGCTTTCTTT
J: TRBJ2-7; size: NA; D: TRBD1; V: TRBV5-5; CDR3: CASSLGGTETYEQYF; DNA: TGTGCCAGCAGCTTGGGTGGGACAGAGACCTACGAGCAGTACTTC
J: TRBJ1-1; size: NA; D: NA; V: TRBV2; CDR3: CASSEGPKVLF; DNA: TGTGCCAGCAGTGAGGGCCCCAAGGTTCTTTTT
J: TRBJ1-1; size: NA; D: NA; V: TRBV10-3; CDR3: CAISELAGMNTEAFF; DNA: TGTGCCATCAGTGAGTTAGCGGGGATGAACACTGAAGCTTTCTTT
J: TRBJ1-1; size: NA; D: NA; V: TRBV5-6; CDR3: CASSGMDTKAFF; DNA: TGTGCCAGCAGCGGTATGGACACTAAAGCTTTCTTT
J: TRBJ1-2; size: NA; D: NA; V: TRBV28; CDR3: CASSSEYGYTF; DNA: TGTGCCAGCAGCTCAGAATATGGCTACACCTTC
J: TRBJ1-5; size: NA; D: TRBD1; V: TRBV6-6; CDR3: CASSSLDRENQPQHF; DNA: TGTGCCAGCAGTTCCCTGGACAGGGAAAATCAGCCCCAGCATTTT
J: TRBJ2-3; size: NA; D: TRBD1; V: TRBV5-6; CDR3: CASSSGTGGFTDTQYF; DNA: TGTGCCAGCAGCTCCGGGACAGGGGGCTTTACAGATACGCAGTATTTT
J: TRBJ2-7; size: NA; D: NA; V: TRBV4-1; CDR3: CASSQGQLQYF; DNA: TGCGCCAGCAGCCAAGGACAGCTTCAGTACTTC
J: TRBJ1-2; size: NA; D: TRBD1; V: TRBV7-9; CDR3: CASSPQGAYYGYTF; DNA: TGTGCCAGCAGTCCACAGGGGGCATACTATGGCTACACCTTC
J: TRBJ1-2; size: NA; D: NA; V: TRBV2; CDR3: CASSEQGRASYTF; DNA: TGTGCCAGCAGTGAACAGGGAAGAGCGAGCTACACCTTC
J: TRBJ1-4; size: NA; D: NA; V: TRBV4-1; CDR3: CASSRNREKLFF; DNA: TGCGCCAGCAGCCGAAACAGGGAAAAACTGTTTTTT
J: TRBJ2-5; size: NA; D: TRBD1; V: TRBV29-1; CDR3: CSVEGGQGRGETQYF; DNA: TGCAGCGTTGAGGGGGGACAGGGGCGTGGAGAGACCCAGTACTTC
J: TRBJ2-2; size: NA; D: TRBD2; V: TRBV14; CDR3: CASSQDGAGVTGELFF; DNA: TGTGCCAGCAGCCAAGACGGAGCGGGAGTAACCGGGGAGCTGTTTTTT
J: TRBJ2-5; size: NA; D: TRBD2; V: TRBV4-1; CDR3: CASSQGPLAGGQETQYF; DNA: TGCGCCAGCAGCCAAGGTCCCTTAGCGGGAGGGCAAGAGACCCAGTACTTC
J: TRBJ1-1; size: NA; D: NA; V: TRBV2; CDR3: CASSVSVGQLLNTEAFF; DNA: TGTGCCAGCAGTGTCTCCGTCGGACAGCTTTTGAACACTGAAGCTTTCTTT
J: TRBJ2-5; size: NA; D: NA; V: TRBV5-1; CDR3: CASSLDGDLAETQYF; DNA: TGCGCCAGCAGCTTGGACGGTGATCTTGCAGAGACCCAGTACTTC
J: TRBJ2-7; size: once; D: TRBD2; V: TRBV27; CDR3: CASKIRAGGLYEQYF; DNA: TGTGCCAGCAAGATCCGAGCGGGAGGGCTATACGAGCAGTACTTC
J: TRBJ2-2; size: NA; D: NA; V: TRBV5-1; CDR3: CASSLDATGELFF; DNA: TGCGCCAGCAGCTTGGATGCGACCGGGGAGCTGTTTTTT
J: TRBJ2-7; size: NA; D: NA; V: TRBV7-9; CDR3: CASSAPGTEQYF; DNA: TGTGCCAGCAGCGCCCCCGGGACAGAGCAGTACTTC
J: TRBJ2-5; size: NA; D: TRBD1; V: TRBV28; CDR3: CASSSIGTGPETQYF; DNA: TGTGCCAGCAGTTCAATAGGGACAGGGCCGGAGACCCAGTACTTC
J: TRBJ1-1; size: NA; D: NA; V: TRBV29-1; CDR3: CSVGRQARDTEAFF; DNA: TGCAGCGTTGGTAGACAGGCCAGGGACACTGAAGCTTTCTTT
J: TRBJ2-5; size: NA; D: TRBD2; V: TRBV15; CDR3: CATSRDLLAGGVETQYF; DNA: TGTGCCACCAGCAGAGATTTGCTAGCGGGAGGGGTAGAGACCCAGTACTTC
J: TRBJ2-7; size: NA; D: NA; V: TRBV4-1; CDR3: CASSRNSGTYEQYF; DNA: TGCGCCAGCAGCCGGAATAGCGGCACCTACGAGCAGTACTTC
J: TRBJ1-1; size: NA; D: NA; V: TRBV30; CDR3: CAWSVSMSTEAFF; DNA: TGTGCCTGGAGCGTGAGTATGAGCACTGAAGCTTTCTTT
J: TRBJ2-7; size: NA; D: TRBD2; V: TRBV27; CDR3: CASSPLAGQQYF; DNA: TGTGCCAGCAGCCCCCTAGCGGGGCAACAGTACTTC
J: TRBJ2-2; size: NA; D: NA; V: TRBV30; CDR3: CAYPTRFSTGELFF; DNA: TGTGCCTACCCGACGAGGTTTAGCACCGGGGAGCTGTTTTTT
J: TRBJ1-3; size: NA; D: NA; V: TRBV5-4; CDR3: CASSLTGVGNTIYF; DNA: TGTGCCAGCAGCTTAACGGGGGTAGGAAACACCATATATTTT
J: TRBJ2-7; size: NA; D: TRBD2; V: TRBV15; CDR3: CATSRIAGVYEQYF; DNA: TGTGCCACCAGCCGGATAGCGGGAGTCTACGAGCAGTACTTC
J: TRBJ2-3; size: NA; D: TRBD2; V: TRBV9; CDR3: CASSVGLAGDGGDTQYF; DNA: TGTGCCAGCAGCGTTGGACTAGCGGGAGACGGGGGAGATACGCAGTATTTT
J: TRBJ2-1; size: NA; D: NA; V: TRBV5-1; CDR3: CASSSSGPSYNEQFF; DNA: TGCGCCAGCAGCTCGAGCGGGCCCTCCTACAATGAGCAGTTCTTC